The clone carrying this TCR beta chain was found many times. Its antigen is unknown. V was cut by 3 bases and J by 5 bases, with 10 bases left in between. The V gene's germline CDR1 is MNHEY and CDR2 SMNVEV (reference sequence). This CDR3 comprises 13 residues. The data derive from a study of T-cell reconstitution after alpha-beta-depleted transplantation in children. TCRbeta library construction was performed incorporating unique molecular identifiers. One entry per CDR3 protein, called by TCRdb with MiXCR from the PCR reads. The table lists 73,000 or so distinct CDR3 sequences, just under 5% of them singletons. Study results and caveats: Reported findings indicate that, about two months after transplant, alpha-beta T cells came from several hundred expanded clones, which were derived from non-depleted graft cells. T cells produced anew were the main source of T-cell counts and diversity one year after transplant.

V is TRBV27 and J is TRBJ1-1; weak D call: TRBD1 (5 bases). The clonotype originates from a boy younger than two who had a stem cell transplant for acute myeloid leukemia, so the T cells may come from the graft donor. Sequencing used PBMCs, mostly from graft donor cells, obtained 180 days after TCRalphabeta/CD19-depleted stem cell transplant. For the CDR3, the DNA is TGTGCCAGCAGTTTGGGGTGGGGGACTGAAGCTTTCTTT. Its translation: CASSLGWGTEAFF.